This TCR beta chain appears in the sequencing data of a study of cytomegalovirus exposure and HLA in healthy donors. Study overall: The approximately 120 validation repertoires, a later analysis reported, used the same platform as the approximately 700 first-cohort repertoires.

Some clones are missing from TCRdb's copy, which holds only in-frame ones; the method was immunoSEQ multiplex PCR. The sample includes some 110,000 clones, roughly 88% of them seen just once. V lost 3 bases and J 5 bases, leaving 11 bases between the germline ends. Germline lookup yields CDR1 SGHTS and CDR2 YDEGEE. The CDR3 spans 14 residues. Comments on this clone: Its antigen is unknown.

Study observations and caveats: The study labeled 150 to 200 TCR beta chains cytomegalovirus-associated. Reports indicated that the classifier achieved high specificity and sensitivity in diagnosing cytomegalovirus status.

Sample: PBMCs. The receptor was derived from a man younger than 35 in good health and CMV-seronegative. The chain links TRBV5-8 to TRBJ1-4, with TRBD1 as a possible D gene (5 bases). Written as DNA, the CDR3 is TGTGCCAGCAGCTCGGGGGATTTAAATGAAAAACTGTTTTTT. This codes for CASSSGDLNEKLFF.